A selection of T cell receptor beta chains follows, all from one sample in a study of blood T cells in healthy people across ages. MiXCR, run by TCRdb on the 5' RACE reads, gives a single entry per CDR3 protein. The data show 800,000 to 900,000 distinct CDR3 sequences, approximately 67% seen once. Sequenced: blood. These receptor sequences come from a man aged 30 to 45 in good health. CDR3s include the opening cysteine and the closing phenylalanine or tryptophan. The order of the fields is J gene, clone size, D gene, V gene, CDR3 protein, CDR3 DNA. The D gene is left open where the match is weak. Expanded clones get a size class; other rows say once, few or many, or leave the size out.

J gene: TRBJ2-3; clone size: NA; D gene: TRBD2; V gene: TRBV29-1; CDR3 protein: CSPRIWAGGPASTDTQYF; CDR3 DNA: TGCAGCCCCCGGATTTGGGCGGGGGGTCCTGCTAGCACAGATACGCAGTATTTT
J gene: TRBJ1-5; clone size: NA; D gene: NA; V gene: TRBV20-1; CDR3 protein: CSARGQPSMNAWGNQPQHF; CDR3 DNA: TGCAGTGCTAGAGGACAACCATCCATGAATGCCTGGGGCAATCAGCCCCAGCATTTT
J gene: TRBJ2-5; clone size: NA; D gene: TRBD2; V gene: TRBV29-1; CDR3 protein: CSVVSGGMRETQYF; CDR3 DNA: TGCAGCGTTGTTAGCGGGGGTATGAGAGAGACCCAGTACTTC
J gene: TRBJ2-5; clone size: NA; D gene: NA; V gene: TRBV10-3; CDR3 protein: CAISDGGLQETQYF; CDR3 DNA: TGTGCCATCAGTGATGGGGGACTCCAAGAGACCCAGTACTTC
J gene: TRBJ2-5; clone size: NA; D gene: TRBD1; V gene: TRBV7-9; CDR3 protein: CASSLEDRGWVTQYF; CDR3 DNA: TGTGCCAGCAGCTTAGAGGACAGGGGATGGGTGACCCAGTACTTC
J gene: TRBJ2-1; clone size: few; D gene: TRBD2; V gene: TRBV5-1; CDR3 protein: CASSSRLAGASSYNEQFF; CDR3 DNA: TGCGCCAGCAGCTCCCGTCTAGCGGGGGCAAGCTCCTACAATGAGCAGTTCTTC
J gene: TRBJ2-3; clone size: NA; D gene: TRBD2; V gene: TRBV20-1; CDR3 protein: CSAIGLAGGPSTDTQYF; CDR3 DNA: TGCAGTGCTATAGGACTAGCGGGGGGCCCTAGCACAGATACGCAGTATTTT
J gene: TRBJ2-7; clone size: once; D gene: NA; V gene: TRBV20-1; CDR3 protein: CSAREPGRVDYEQYF; CDR3 DNA: TGCAGTGCTAGGGAGCCCGGGAGAGTAGACTACGAGCAGTACTTC
J gene: TRBJ2-3; clone size: NA; D gene: NA; V gene: TRBV27; CDR3 protein: CANSPTGFGADTQYF; CDR3 DNA: TGTGCCAACAGTCCAACAGGGTTTGGCGCAGATACGCAGTATTTT
J gene: TRBJ1-1; clone size: NA; D gene: NA; V gene: TRBV29-1; CDR3 protein: CSVSKEIHTEAFF; CDR3 DNA: TGCAGCGTTTCTAAGGAAATCCACACTGAAGCTTTCTTT
J gene: TRBJ1-4; clone size: NA; D gene: TRBD1; V gene: TRBV9; CDR3 protein: CASSGDRYNEKLFF; CDR3 DNA: TGTGCCAGCAGCGGGGACAGATATAATGAAAAACTGTTTTTT
J gene: TRBJ2-1; clone size: NA; D gene: NA; V gene: TRBV4-3; CDR3 protein: CASSQHLGPYNEQFF; CDR3 DNA: TGCGCCAGCAGCCAACACCTGGGGCCCTACAATGAGCAGTTCTTC
J gene: TRBJ2-3; clone size: NA; D gene: NA; V gene: TRBV6-6; CDR3 protein: CASSYGGGRGTDTQYF; CDR3 DNA: TGTGCCAGCAGTTACGGGGGGGGGCGAGGCACAGATACGCAGTATTTT
J gene: TRBJ1-5; clone size: NA; D gene: TRBD1; V gene: TRBV6-5; CDR3 protein: CASSTNGQGNQPQHF; CDR3 DNA: TGTGCCAGCAGTACGAACGGACAGGGCAATCAGCCCCAGCATTTT
J gene: TRBJ2-1; clone size: NA; D gene: NA; V gene: TRBV7-2; CDR3 protein: CASDDFGNEQFF; CDR3 DNA: TGTGCCAGCGACGATTTTGGGAATGAGCAGTTCTTC
J gene: TRBJ2-1; clone size: few; D gene: NA; V gene: TRBV20-1; CDR3 protein: CSARDLEQFF; CDR3 DNA: TGCAGTGCTAGAGATCTTGAGCAGTTCTTC
J gene: TRBJ1-6; clone size: NA; D gene: NA; V gene: TRBV28; CDR3 protein: CASSLYGSPLHF; CDR3 DNA: TGTGCCAGCAGTTTATACGGTTCACCCCTCCACTTT
J gene: TRBJ2-1; clone size: few; D gene: NA; V gene: TRBV9; CDR3 protein: CASSVAPRDEQFF; CDR3 DNA: TGTGCCAGCAGCGTAGCACCCAGGGATGAGCAGTTCTTC